This T cell receptor (beta chain) was sequenced for a study of blood T cell repertoires in COVID-19. The overall study: Sites in the United States, Italy and Spain provided acute and convalescent COVID-19 samples. Sources were T cells, B-cell-depleted T cells, or PBMCs; the material itself was cDNA or gDNA.

The CDR3 is made up of 14 amino acids. Germline values: CDR1 SGHDT, CDR2 YYEEEE. Trimming removed 9 bases at V and 0 bases at J, with 16 bases between. In the original workflow: Estimates of nucleated cell counts were drawn from the amplification of reference gene primers. The method was immunoSEQ multiplex PCR; TCRdb's version includes in-frame clones alone and lacks a portion of them. The D gene and trimming were derived from the DNA, and the V and J assignments and clone size from that table. The sample lists 200,000 to 300,000 clones, about 87% occurring once. This TCR was sampled from a human donor in a cohort sampled during active COVID-19. Sequences were obtained from peripheral blood. The chain carries TRBV5-6 and TRBJ2-7; tentative D call: TRBD2 (5 bases). CDR3 sequence reads: CATSIGESSYEQYF. In DNA form, the CDR3 reads TGTGCCACCTCCATCGGGGAAAGCTCCTACGAGCAGTACTTC.